The rows below give T cell receptor beta chains drawn from one sample of a study of blood T cell repertoires in COVID-19. Profiled with immunoSEQ multiplex PCR; TCRdb holds only in-frame clones, not every one. The sample lists over 85,000 clones; around nine tenths were seen once. Sequencing used peripheral blood. These receptors were obtained from a human donor in a cohort sampled during active COVID-19. Each CDR3 is given without its conserved first and last residue. The D gene is left open where the match is weak. Clone size is not always given. Where it is, it says once, few, many or a class for expanded clones.

>.|TRBJ2-1|.|TRBV3-1/TRBV3-2
ASSPSSPAGNEQF
>.|TRBJ1-1|.|TRBV6-2/TRBV6-3
ASSYGGMVQAF
>.|TRBJ1-5|.|TRBV6-5
ASSREGQPQH
>.|TRBJ2-1|TRBD2|TRBV7-6
ASSLEASGRTHEQF
>.|TRBJ1-6|.|TRBV4-1
ASTSLGTDARGKNSPLH
>.|TRBJ2-5|TRBD1|TRBV15
ATSRDLRQGWETQY
>.|TRBJ2-1|TRBD2|TRBV7-6
ASSRAGGPYNEQF
>once|TRBJ1-1|.|TRBV6-5
ASSYSNSVRGTEAF
>.|TRBJ1-2|.|TRBV19
ASTTHSQARGAYGYT
>few|TRBJ1-1|.|TRBV10-2
ASKRLNTEAF
>.|TRBJ1-1|TRBD1|TRBV5-1
ASSPIQGARYTEAF
>.|TRBJ2-5|.|TRBV19
ASSMGAETQY
>.|TRBJ2-5|TRBD2|TRBV6-1
ASSELAGGLPETQY
>.|TRBJ2-1|.|TRBV15
ATSSLAISYNEQF
>.|TRBJ1-4|TRBD1|TRBV18
ASSQQGVNLGKLF
>.|TRBJ1-6|.|TRBV21-1
ASSKGGDRQGGDSPLH
>.|TRBJ1-2|.|TRBV7-9
ASTAQAYGYT
>few|TRBJ2-5|TRBD2|TRBV6-2/TRBV6-3
ASSYSGLAGGPPRQETQY
>.|TRBJ2-1|.|TRBV5-1
ASSLGLGADLTNEQF
>.|TRBJ2-7|TRBD2|TRBV7-9
ASSLELGLAVYEQY
>.|TRBJ1-1|TRBD1|TRBV5-1
ASSSLTGYTEAF
>few|TRBJ2-7|TRBD2|TRBV3-1/TRBV3-2
ASSQDTSGGSGQY
>once|TRBJ2-7|.|TRBV28
ASSLSLAYEQY
>.|TRBJ1-1|.|TRBV6-6
ASSRSHTGITEAF
>.|TRBJ1-2|.|TRBV7-9
ASSLREGQYSLGSYT
>.|TRBJ2-3|.|TRBV7-8
ASSFRDTTDTQY
>.|TRBJ2-7|.|TRBV6-5
ASRYGSSLSSYEQY
>once|TRBJ2-1|.|TRBV19
ASSIDLGSSYNEQF
>once|TRBJ2-5|.|TRBV7-9
ASSPIGQSKGETQY
>.|TRBJ1-2|TRBD1|TRBV6-1
ASSENRGTHYGYT
>once|TRBJ2-2|TRBD2|TRBV27
ASCPGGAGELF
>.|TRBJ1-5|TRBD1|TRBV20-1
SASLGQTGGNQPQH
>.|TRBJ2-7|TRBD1|TRBV18
ASSPGTGEWDYEQY
>few|TRBJ1-1|.|TRBV6-5
ASSRNTEAF
>.|TRBJ2-2|.|TRBV10-2
ASSQIPGELF
>.|TRBJ1-1|.|TRBV19
ASQWAQGTEAF
>.|TRBJ1-1|TRBD1|TRBV28
ASSLGTGGRAVTEAF
>once|TRBJ2-3|TRBD2|TRBV28
ASQWTSGSSDTQY
>once|TRBJ2-2|TRBD1|TRBV7-3
ASSPGAGQGAGELF
>.|TRBJ1-2|TRBD1|TRBV28
ASSPTGVDGYT
>few|TRBJ2-7|TRBD1|TRBV30
AWSVGTGGVYEQY
>.|TRBJ1-6|.|TRBV27
ASGRGNSPLH
>.|TRBJ2-3|.|TRBV4-1
ASSLRGTPQDTQY
>.|TRBJ1-1|.|TRBV5-1
ASSFGGGTEAF
>.|TRBJ2-6|.|TRBV5-4
ASSLAAGAPGANVLT
>.|TRBJ2-3|TRBD1|TRBV11-2
ASSSRTGTQY